The 15 T cell receptor beta chains presented below share a single source sample, sequenced in a study of cytomegalovirus exposure and HLA in healthy donors. With 60 Vbeta and 13 Jbeta primers, the PCR was carried out. Data came from immunoSEQ multiplex PCR; TCRdb stores just in-frame clones and leaves some out. This sample's table reports 150,000 to 200,000 clones. The sample was PBMCs. The receptors derive from a woman aged 60-75 years in good health and CMV-seronegative.

The rearrangement uses TRBV7-2 and TRBJ2-7; D uncertain. Trimming took 1 base from V and 3 from J, leaving 7 bases between them. This CDR3 is 13 amino acids long. Germline V gene data show CDR1 as SGHTA and CDR2 as FQGNSA. CDR3 coding DNA: TGTGCCAGCAGCTTAGATCAGGTCTACGAGCAGTACTTC. It translates to CASSLDQVYEQYF.

The chain links TRBV4-1 to TRBJ1-1; tentatively, D is TRBD1 (5 bases). Germline CDR1 reads MGHRA; CDR2 reads YSYEKL. V lost 4 bases, J lost 3 bases, and 12 bases lay in between. The CDR3 spans 14 residues. Here the CDR3 reads CASSRPGGDTEAFF. The CDR3 DNA sequence: TGCGCCAGCAGCCGCCCCGGAGGGGACACTGAAGCTTTCTTT.

V is TRBV5-4 and J is TRBJ2-1; possible D gene TRBD2, 7 bases. V lost 3 bases and J 5 bases, leaving 15 bases between the germline ends. Germline-derived CDR1 and CDR2 are SGHNT and YYREEE (reference sequence). The CDR3 has 15 amino acids. The CDR3 loop reads CASSWLGGGNNEQFF. The CDR3 nucleotides are TGTGCCAGCAGCTGGTTAGGGGGAGGGAACAATGAGCAGTTCTTC.

V usage is TRBV5-1 and J usage is TRBJ1-4; 7 bases align to TRBD1. Trimming took 0 bases from V and 4 from J; bases not matched to a gene: 6. The CDR3 runs 16 residues. Germline V lookup: CDR1 SGHRS, CDR2 YFSETQ. The CDR3 spells CASSLGRGDLNEKLFF. The CDR3 nucleotides read TGCGCCAGCAGCTTGGGCAGGGGGGATCTTAATGAAAAACTGTTTTTT.

The chain uses TRBV18 and TRBJ2-7, with no clear D. From germline, CDR1 is KGHSH and CDR2 LQKENI. The CDR3 covers 15 residues. Trimming shortened V by 4 bases and J by 4 bases, and 17 bases separated the two germline ends. CDR3 amino acids: CASSLQTVGLYEQYF. The CDR3 nucleotides are TGTGCCAGCTCACTACAGACCGTGGGCCTATACGAGCAGTACTTC.

The chain uses TRBV5-4 and TRBJ1-2; 12 bases line up with TRBD1. Trimming at V came to 1 base and at J to 4 bases, leaving 8 bases not matched to a gene. Looked up from germline, CDR1 is SGHNT and CDR2 is YYREEE (reference sequence). There are 17 residues in the CDR3. The CDR3, as DNA: TGTGCCAGCAGCTTGTGGGGGGACAGGGGGCACGTCTATGGCTACACCTTC. It encodes CASSLWGDRGHVYGYTF.

The genes are TRBV7-3 and TRBJ1-2; D is undetermined. CDR1 is SGHTA and CDR2 is FQGTGA in the germline V gene. CDR3 size: 15 residues. Deletions cut 0 bases from V and 4 bases from J, with 12 bases between. Here the CDR3 DNA reads TGTGCCAGCAGCTTAACACGAAGAGGGAGCTATGGCTACACCTTC. It specifies CASSLTRRGSYGYTF.

The V gene is TRBV5-1, the J gene TRBJ2-1; TRBD2 is a possible D gene (6 bases). Looked up from germline, CDR1 is SGHRS and CDR2 is YFSETQ. The germline V and J ends were trimmed by 3 bases and 0 bases, with 13 bases remaining between them. The CDR3 has 16 residues. The CDR3 sequence is CASSSSSGTSYNEQFF. The CDR3 DNA is TGCGCCAGCAGCTCCAGTAGCGGTACCTCCTACAATGAGCAGTTCTTC.

The rearrangement links TRBV19 to TRBJ1-1; no firm D call. Between the trimmed V and J ends, which lost 0 bases and 4 bases, there was a span of 9 bases. The CDR3 spans 14 residues. Per germline, CDR1 LNHDA and CDR2 SQIVND (reference sequence). CDR3: CASSIDFGVTEAFF. The CDR3 region has the DNA TGTGCCAGTAGTATAGATTTCGGGGTCACTGAAGCTTTCTTT.

The rearrangement uses TRBV5-6 and TRBJ1-3; 9 bases are a match to TRBD1. J lost 0 bases, V lost 5 bases, and 12 bases had no gene match. This CDR3 contains 18 residues. The germline V gene encodes CDR1 SGHDT and CDR2 YYEEEE. The CDR3 sequence is CASSSTGQGYPSGNTIYF. CDR3 nucleotide sequence: TGTGCCAGCAGTTCGACGGGACAGGGTTATCCCTCTGGAAACACCATATATTTT.

The chain links TRBV7-9 to TRBJ1-3; 9 nucleotides agree with TRBD1. CDR1 is SEHNR, CDR2 FQNEAQ, per germline (reference sequence). There are 15 residues in the CDR3. V lost 5 bases and J lost 4; bases outside the gene matches: 6. The CDR3 sequence: CASSTRTGVGNTIYF. CDR3 coding DNA: TGTGCCAGCAGCACTCGGACAGGGGTCGGAAACACCATATATTTT. The whole variable domain, filled in from reference TRBV7-9 and TRBJ1-3, reads DTGVSQNPRHKITKRGQNVTFRCDPISEHNRLYWYRQTLGQGPEFLTYFQNEAQLEKSRLLSDRFSAERPKGSFSTLEIQRTEQGDSAMYLCASSTRTGVGNTIYFGEGSWLTVV.

The rearrangement links TRBV6-5 to TRBJ2-1; perhaps TRBD2 as D (5 bases). The CDR3 totals 15 residues. Germline CDR1 reads MNHEY; CDR2 reads SVGAGI. Trimming cost V 5 bases and J 9 bases, with 20 bases left between them. The CDR3 loop is CASSPTPYLGSEQFF. In DNA form, the CDR3 reads TGTGCCAGCAGTCCCACACCTTACCTAGGGAGTGAGCAGTTCTTC.

V gene TRBV7-8 combines with J gene TRBJ1-2; 8 bases match TRBD1. This CDR3 spans 14 amino acids. Germline V gene data show CDR1 as SGHVS and CDR2 as FQNEAQ. V shed 5 bases and J 6 bases; nucleotides not matched to a gene: 8. CDR3 nucleotide sequence: TGTGCCAGCAGCCCGAGACAGGGGCAGGATGGCTACACCTTC. Encoded protein: CASSPRQGQDGYTF.

The chain employs TRBV28 and TRBJ1-5, with D perhaps matching TRBD1 (6 bases). Germline V gives CDR1 MDHEN, CDR2 SYDVKM. Trimming removed 2 bases from V and 7 bases from J, with 12 bases in between. The CDR3 is made up of 14 amino acids. Here the CDR3 DNA reads TGTGCCAGCAGTTTAGGGGGCGAAATCCAGCCCCAGCATTTT. Residues: CASSLGGEIQPQHF.

V usage is TRBV18 and J usage is TRBJ1-4, with D unresolved. The ends were cut back, 6 bases at V and 6 bases at J, with 5 bases in the middle. Germline assignment: CDR1 KGHSH and CDR2 LQKENI. This CDR3 has 11 residues. CDR3 in amino acids: CASSRDEKLFF. CDR3 coding DNA: TGTGCCAGCTCCCGCGATGAAAAACTGTTTTTT.